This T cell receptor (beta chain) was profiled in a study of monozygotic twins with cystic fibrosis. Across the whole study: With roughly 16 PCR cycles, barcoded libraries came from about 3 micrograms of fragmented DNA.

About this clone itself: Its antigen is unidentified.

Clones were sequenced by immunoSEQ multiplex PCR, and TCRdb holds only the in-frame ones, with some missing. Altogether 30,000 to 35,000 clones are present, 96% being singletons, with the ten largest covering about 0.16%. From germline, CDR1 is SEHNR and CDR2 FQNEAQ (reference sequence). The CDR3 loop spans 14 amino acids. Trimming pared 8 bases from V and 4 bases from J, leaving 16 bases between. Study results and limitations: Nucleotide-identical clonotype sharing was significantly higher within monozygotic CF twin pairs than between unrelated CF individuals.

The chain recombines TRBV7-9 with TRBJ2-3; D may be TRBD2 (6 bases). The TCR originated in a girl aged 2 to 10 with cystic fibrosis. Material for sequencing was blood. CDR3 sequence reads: CASGVEGLSDTQYF. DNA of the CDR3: TGTGCCAGCGGGGTGGAGGGTTTATCAGATACGCAGTATTTT.